This TCR beta chain is drawn from a study of blood T cell repertoires in COVID-19. The CDR3 contains 15 residues. The ends lost 5 bases at V and 2 bases at J; junction bases unmatched: 6. Germline values: CDR1 LNHDA, CDR2 SQIVND (reference sequence). Methods used by the authors: Amplification of reference gene primers provided the estimated nucleated cell counts. TCRdb's copy holds only in-frame clones and misses some; the assay was immunoSEQ multiplex PCR. D and trimming come from the DNA, and the V and J calls and clone size come from that table. The table includes 250,000 to 400,000 clones, roughly 84% detected once.

The sequenced material came from peripheral blood. This TCR was recovered from a man aged 50 or older with active or convalescent COVID-19. V and J are TRBV19 and TRBJ1-1; 9 bases line up with TRBD1. CDR3 residues: CASSGGQGANTEAFF. DNA of the CDR3: TGTGCCAGTAGTGGGGGACAGGGCGCAAACACTGAAGCTTTCTTT.